The T cell receptor (beta chain) under discussion was sequenced for a study of persistence of HIV-infected CD4 T cells. Nonspecific anti-CD3/anti-CD28 bead stimulation represents the broad CD4+ T cell repertoire. Sorting selected CD4+ T cells upregulating both CD40 ligand and CD69. The immunoSEQ assay was version 4, run in survey mode. Sequencing was performed with immunoSEQ multiplex PCR; in TCRdb, only in-frame clones are kept and a portion is missing. The profile shows 35,000 to 50,000 clones, roughly 90% of them singletons. The CDR3 has 18 residues. The germline V gene encodes CDR1 KGHSH and CDR2 LQKENI. The V and J ends lost 6 bases and 1 base, in that order; junction bases with no gene match: 14. On this clone: Its specificity is not known.

The rearrangement joins TRBV18 to TRBJ1-1; TRBD1 aligns across 10 bases. The receptor was isolated from an adult man with HIV who was CMV-seropositive. Sequenced here: CD4+ T cells sorted from PBMCs after approximately 18-hour stimulation, sampled from a patient who received antiretroviral therapy. For the CDR3, the DNA is TGTGCCAGCTCTCGCAAGGGACAGGGGAGGAGTTGGAACACTGAAGCTTTCTTT. It translates to CASSRKGQGRSWNTEAFF.